Shown below are 4 T cell receptor beta chains from a single sample sequenced in a study of blood T cell repertoires in COVID-19. Method: immunoSEQ multiplex PCR; TCRdb's copy keeps in-frame clones and lacks some. The data hold around 150,000 clones, with roughly 90% observed a single time. Source material: peripheral blood. The source is a woman aged 55-70 years with active or convalescent COVID-19.

The V gene is TRBV7-2, the J gene TRBJ2-1; 8 nucleotides match TRBD1. The CDR3 runs to 15 residues. Germline CDR1 reads SGHTA; CDR2 reads FQGNSA. Losses at the gene ends were 1 base for V and 2 bases for J; bases not matched to a gene: 1. The CDR3 loop is CASSLEQGAYNEQFF. The CDR3 DNA reads as TGTGCCAGCAGCTTAGAACAGGGGGCCTACAATGAGCAGTTCTTC. The whole variable domain, remainder taken from reference TRBV7-2 and TRBJ2-1, is GAGVSQSPSNKVTEKGKDVELRCDPISGHTALYWYRQSLGQGLEFLIYFQGNSAPDKSGLPSDRFSAERTGGSVSTLTIQRTQQEDSAVYLCASSLEQGAYNEQFFGPGTRLTVL.

The CDR3 region is CASSLRLAGEKLFF. The DNA of the CDR3 is TGTGCCAGCAGCTTAAGACTGGCGGGGGAAAAACTGTTTTTT. The chain is built from TRBV7-8 and TRBJ1-4; D is undetermined. Germline CDR1 reads SGHVS; CDR2 reads FQNEAQ. This CDR3 has 14 residues. Trimming removed 2 bases from V and 8 bases from J, with 12 bases in between.

This sequence joins TRBV4-3 and TRBJ2-2, with D perhaps TRBD1 (6 bases). This CDR3 has 16 amino acids. The germline V gene encodes CDR1 LGHNA and CDR2 YSLEER. The ends were cut back, 0 bases at V and 1 base at J, with 9 bases in the middle. CDR3 region: CASSQEGRGNTGELFF. In DNA form, the CDR3 reads TGCGCCAGCAGCCAAGAGGGCAGGGGGAACACCGGGGAGCTGTTTTTT.

This chain joins TRBV10-3 and TRBJ1-1, with TRBD1 matching over 9 bases. This CDR3 has 13 amino acids. The germline V gene encodes CDR1 ENHRY and CDR2 SYGVKD. Trimming removed 7 bases from V and 8 bases from J; junction bases left unmatched: 8. Here the CDR3 DNA reads TGTGCCATCACCCCCGGGACAGGGCGCGAAGCTTTCTTT. It is translated as CAITPGTGREAFF.